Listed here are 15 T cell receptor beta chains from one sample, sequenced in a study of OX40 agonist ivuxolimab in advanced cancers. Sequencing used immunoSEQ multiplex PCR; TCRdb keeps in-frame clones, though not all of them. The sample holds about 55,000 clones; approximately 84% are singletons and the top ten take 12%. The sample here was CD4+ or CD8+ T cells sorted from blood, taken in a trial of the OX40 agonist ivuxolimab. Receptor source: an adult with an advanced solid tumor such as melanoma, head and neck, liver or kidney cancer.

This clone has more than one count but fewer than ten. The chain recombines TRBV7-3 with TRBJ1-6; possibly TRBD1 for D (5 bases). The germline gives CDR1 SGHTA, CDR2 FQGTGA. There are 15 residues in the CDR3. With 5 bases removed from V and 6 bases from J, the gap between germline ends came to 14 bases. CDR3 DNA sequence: TGTGCCAGCAGCCCTCACGGGGGACCTAATTCACCCCTCCACTTT. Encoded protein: CASSPHGGPNSPLHF.

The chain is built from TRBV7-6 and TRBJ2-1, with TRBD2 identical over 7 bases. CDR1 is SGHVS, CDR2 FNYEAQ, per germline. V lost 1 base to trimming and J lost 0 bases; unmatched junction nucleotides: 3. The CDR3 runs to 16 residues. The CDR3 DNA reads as TGTGCCAGCAGCTTAGGCAGGACTAGCTCCTACAATGAGCAGTTCTTC. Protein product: CASSLGRTSSYNEQFF.

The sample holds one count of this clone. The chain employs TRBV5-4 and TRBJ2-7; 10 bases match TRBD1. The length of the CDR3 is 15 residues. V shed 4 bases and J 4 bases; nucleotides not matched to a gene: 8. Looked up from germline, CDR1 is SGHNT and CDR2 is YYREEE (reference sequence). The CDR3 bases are TGTGCCAGCAGCAAACGACAGGGGGCTCCGTACGAGCAGTACTTC. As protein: CASSKRQGAPYEQYF. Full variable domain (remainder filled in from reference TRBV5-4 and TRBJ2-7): ETGVTQSPTHLIKTRGQQVTLRCSSQSGHNTVSWYQQALGQGPQFIFQYYREEENGRGNFPPRFSGLQFPNYSSELNVNALELDDSALYLCASSKRQGAPYEQYFGPGTRLTVT.

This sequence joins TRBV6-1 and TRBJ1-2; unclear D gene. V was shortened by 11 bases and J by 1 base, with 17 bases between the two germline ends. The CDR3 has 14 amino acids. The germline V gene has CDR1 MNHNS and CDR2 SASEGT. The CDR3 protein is CALLGASDNYGYTF. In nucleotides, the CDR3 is TGTGCCCTTTTGGGAGCAAGTGATAACTATGGCTACACCTTC.

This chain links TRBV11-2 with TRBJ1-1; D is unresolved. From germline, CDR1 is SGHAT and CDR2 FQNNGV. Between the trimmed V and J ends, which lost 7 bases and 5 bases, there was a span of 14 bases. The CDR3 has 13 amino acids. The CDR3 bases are TGTGCCAGCACCCCTCGGGGAAAAACTGAAGCTTTCTTT. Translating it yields CASTPRGKTEAFF.

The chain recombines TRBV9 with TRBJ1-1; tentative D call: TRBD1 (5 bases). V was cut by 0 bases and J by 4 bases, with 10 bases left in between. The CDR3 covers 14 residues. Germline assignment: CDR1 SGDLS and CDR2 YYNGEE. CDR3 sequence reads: CASSVGMGGTEAFF. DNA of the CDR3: TGTGCCAGCAGCGTAGGAATGGGGGGCACTGAAGCTTTCTTT. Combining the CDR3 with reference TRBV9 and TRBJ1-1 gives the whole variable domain DSGVTQTPKHLITATGQRVTLRCSPRSGDLSVYWYQQSLDQGLQFLIQYYNGEERAKGNILERFSAQQFPDLHSELNLSSLELGDSALYFCASSVGMGGTEAFFGQGTRLTVV.

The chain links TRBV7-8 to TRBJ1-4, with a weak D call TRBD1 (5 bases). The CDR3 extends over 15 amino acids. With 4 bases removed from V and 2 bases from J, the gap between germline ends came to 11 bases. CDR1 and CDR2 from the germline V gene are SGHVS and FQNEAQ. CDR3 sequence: CASSWTGGTNEKLFF. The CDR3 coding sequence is TGTGCCAGCAGCTGGACGGGGGGGACTAATGAAAAACTGTTTTTT.

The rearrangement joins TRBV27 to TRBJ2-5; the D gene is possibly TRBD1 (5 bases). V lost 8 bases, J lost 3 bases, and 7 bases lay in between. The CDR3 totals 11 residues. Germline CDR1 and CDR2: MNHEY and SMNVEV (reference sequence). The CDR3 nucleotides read TGTGCCAGCGGGGCTAAAGAGACCCAGTACTTC. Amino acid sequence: CASGAKETQYF.

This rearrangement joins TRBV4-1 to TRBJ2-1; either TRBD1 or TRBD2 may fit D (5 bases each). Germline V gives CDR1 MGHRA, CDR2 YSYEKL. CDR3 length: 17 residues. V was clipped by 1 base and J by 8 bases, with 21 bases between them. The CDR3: CASSQGMLVSGTDEQFF. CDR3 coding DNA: TGCGCCAGCAGCCAAGGGATGCTAGTATCGGGGACCGATGAGCAGTTCTTC.

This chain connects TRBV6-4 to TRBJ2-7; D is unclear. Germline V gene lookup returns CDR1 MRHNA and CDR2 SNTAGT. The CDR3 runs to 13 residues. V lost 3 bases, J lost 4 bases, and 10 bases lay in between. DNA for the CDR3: TGTGCCAGCAGTGAAGGGATCGGATACGAGCAGTACTTC. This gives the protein CASSEGIGYEQYF.

The CDR3 loop is CASSSVGGTNTEAFF. The CDR3 DNA reads TGTGCCAGCAGCTCCGTAGGGGGTACGAACACTGAAGCTTTCTTT. The genes are TRBV7-3 and TRBJ1-1, with a tentative D call TRBD1 (6 bases). The germline V gene has CDR1 SGHTA and CDR2 FQGTGA. CDR3 length: 15 amino acids. Trimming left V 4 bases short and J 1 base short, with 13 bases between.

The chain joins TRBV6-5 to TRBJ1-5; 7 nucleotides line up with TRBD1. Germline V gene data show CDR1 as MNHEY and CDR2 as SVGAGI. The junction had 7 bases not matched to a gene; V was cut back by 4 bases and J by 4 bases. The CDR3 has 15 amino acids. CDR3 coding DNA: TGTGCCAGCAGTTCTTTAACAGGGGAGAATCAGCCCCAGCATTTT. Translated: CASSSLTGENQPQHF.

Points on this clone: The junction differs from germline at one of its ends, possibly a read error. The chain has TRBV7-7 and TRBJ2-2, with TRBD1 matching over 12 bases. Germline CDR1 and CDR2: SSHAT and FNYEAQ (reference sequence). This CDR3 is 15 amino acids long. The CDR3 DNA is TGTGCTAGCAGCCCGGGGACAGGGGGCTCCGGGGAGCTGTTTTTT. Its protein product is CASSPGTGGSGELFF.

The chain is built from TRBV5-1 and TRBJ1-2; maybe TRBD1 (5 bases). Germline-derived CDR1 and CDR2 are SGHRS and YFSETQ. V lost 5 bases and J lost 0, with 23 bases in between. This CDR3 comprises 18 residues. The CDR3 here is CASSGFRDAQQANYGYTF. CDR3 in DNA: TGCGCCAGCAGTGGTTTTAGGGACGCACAACAGGCTAACTATGGCTACACCTTC.

CDR3 protein: CASRAGATYEQYF. The CDR3 DNA is TGTGCCAGCAGGGCAGGAGCAACCTACGAGCAGTACTTC. V and J are TRBV2 and TRBJ2-7; D ambiguous. Germline CDR1 SNHLY, CDR2 FYNNEI. The V gene lost 6 bases and the J gene lost 2 bases, with 11 bases spanning the gap. The CDR3 consists of 13 residues. The full variable domain, completed using reference TRBV2 and TRBJ2-7, is EPEVTQTPSHQVTQMGQEVILRCVPISNHLYFYWYRQILGQKVEFLVSFYNNEISEKSEIFDDQFSVERPDGSNFTLKIRSTKLEDSAMYFCASRAGATYEQYFGPGTRLTVT.